The T cell receptor beta chain described here comes from a study of cytomegalovirus exposure and HLA in healthy donors. Study-level findings and limits: A later look showed TCR association rates differing by HLA locus, highest for DRB1 and lowest for HLA-C. Most of the TCR beta V segments (in an earlier analysis) were productive either about 87% or about 30% of the time.

This CDR3 comprises 14 residues. Germline lookup yields CDR1 SNHLY and CDR2 FYNNEI. V shed 6 bases and J 1 base; nucleotides not matched to a gene: 4. Details on this clone: The antigen remains unidentified.

PCR amplification relied on 60 Vbeta primers (plus 13 Jbeta primers). The table came from immunoSEQ multiplex PCR; TCRdb's copy has only in-frame clones and leaves some out. The table has roughly 190,000 clones, roughly 77% seen once; the top ten hold 3% to 3.5%. The source is a woman between 25 and 40 years old in good health and CMV-seropositive. The gene calls are TRBV2 and TRBJ1-1; 8 bases map to TRBD1. Material for sequencing was PBMCs. The CDR3 nucleotides read TGTGCCAGCAGACTCGGGACAGGGAACACTGAAGCTTTCTTT. Its translation is CASRLGTGNTEAFF.